The 25 T cell receptor beta chains given below trace back to one sample, sequenced in a study of monozygotic twins with inflammatory bowel disease. TCRdb derives one entry per CDR3 protein from the 5' RACE reads, leaving out DNA. The table gives around 220,000 distinct CDR3 sequences; the top ten clones make up more than 7.5% of it. Sequenced sample: blood. The receptors derive from a human donor with ulcerative colitis or Crohn's disease, or a healthy co-twin of an affected twin (not recorded which).

J is TRBJ2-3 and V is TRBV7-9; TCRdb proposes TRBD2, but this gene call is untestable without DNA. The CDR3 totals 14 residues. Per germline, CDR1 SEHNR and CDR2 FQNEAQ (reference sequence). The CDR3 region is CASSLAGGVDTQYF.

J is TRBJ2-1 and V is TRBV6-2 or TRBV6-3; no DNA is available, so the TRBD2 call from TCRdb remains unchecked. Per germline, CDR1 MNHEY and CDR2 SVGEGT. This CDR3 has 15 residues. CDR3 sequence: CASRPGLAGYNEQFF.

The chain carries TRBV19 and TRBJ1-2; TCRdb selects TRBD1, and the lack of DNA leaves this call unchecked. CDR3 length: 14 amino acids. Germline CDR1 is LNHDA and CDR2 is SQIVND (reference sequence). The CDR3 spells CASSKGDRSYGYTF.

The chain is built from TRBV6-2 or TRBV6-3 and TRBJ2-1; the TCRdb call, TRBD2, lacks DNA for checking. The germline gives CDR1 MNHEY, CDR2 SVGEGT. The CDR3 is 13 amino acids. The chain's CDR3 is CASSRLICNEQFF.

V is TRBV11-1 and J is TRBJ2-6. Germline values: CDR1 SGHAT, CDR2 FQDESV (reference sequence). CDR3 length equals 15 residues. CDR3 sequence: CASSFSTAGANVLTF.

The rearrangement joins TRBV12-3 or TRBV12-4 to TRBJ1-1. The CDR3 is 12 amino acids. The chain's CDR3 is CASSYTNTEAFF.

The chain combines TRBV9 with TRBJ1-4; no DNA is available, so the TRBD1 call from TCRdb remains unchecked. This CDR3 region has 16 residues. Germline V gene data show CDR1 as SGDLS and CDR2 as YYNGEE. The CDR3 spells CASSPGLQGQNEKLFF.

The genes are TRBV12-3 or TRBV12-4 and TRBJ1-1. The CDR3 has 15 amino acids. The chain's CDR3 is CASILRWEMNTEAFF.

The chain joins TRBV30 to TRBJ1-1; TCRdb's D call, TRBD1, is unchecked because there is no DNA. CDR1 is GTSNPN and CDR2 is SVGIG in the germline V gene (reference sequence). The CDR3 loop spans 13 amino acids. The CDR3 loop is CAWSVRGQRGAFF.

The rearrangement joins TRBV7-2 to TRBJ2-1; the TCRdb D gene call, TRBD1, has no DNA to confirm it. CDR3 length: 16 amino acids. The germline gives CDR1 SGHTA, CDR2 FQGNSA. CDR3: CASSLELGLGSEEQFF.

This chain connects TRBV15 to TRBJ2-5; without DNA, the TCRdb call of TRBD1 cannot be checked. The CDR3 loop spans 14 amino acids. CDR1 is LNHNV, CDR2 YYDKDF, per germline (reference sequence). The CDR3 here is CATSRGQGTETQYF.

The rearrangement uses TRBV29-1 and TRBJ1-1. The CDR3 is 13 residues long. CDR1 SQVTM and CDR2 ANQGSEA come from the germline V gene. CDR3 residues: CSAHGLMNTEAFF.

The chain is built from TRBV7-2 and TRBJ1-2. Germline V gene lookup returns CDR1 SGHTA and CDR2 FQGNSA. The CDR3 totals 14 residues. This CDR3 is CASSFGQLPYGYTF.

The chain links TRBV5-4 to TRBJ2-5. Germline loops: CDR1 SGHNT, CDR2 YYREEE (reference sequence). The length of the CDR3 is 14 residues. CDR3 in amino acids: CASSFAGHQETQYF.

This chain joins TRBV24-1 and TRBJ2-1; absent DNA, TCRdb's TRBD2 call cannot be checked. Per germline, CDR1 KGHDR and CDR2 SFDVKD. This CDR3 has 19 residues. CDR3 sequence reads: CATSEGLAGPIGTYNEQFF.

The CDR3 sequence is CASSLAQGLNYGYTF. The rearrangement uses TRBV5-1 and TRBJ1-2. The CDR3 sequence is 15 residues long. Germline V gives CDR1 SGHRS, CDR2 YFSETQ.

The gene calls are TRBV5-5 and TRBJ2-7; the TCRdb call, TRBD1, lacks DNA for checking. Germline CDR1 and CDR2: SGHKS and YYEKEE (reference sequence). This CDR3 is 15 amino acids long. The CDR3 sequence: CASSLDRGLSYEQYF.

The rearrangement links TRBV11-2 to TRBJ1-5. Germline CDR1 is SGHAT and CDR2 is FQNNGV. This CDR3 is built from 14 residues. The CDR3 spells CASSLGQANQPQHF.

The chain is built from TRBV21-1 and TRBJ2-1. TRBV21-1 is described as a pseudogene. The CDR3 spans 15 residues. The CDR3 is CASSKKQGSYNEQFF.

The chain carries TRBV18 and TRBJ2-3. Germline assignment: CDR1 KGHSH and CDR2 LQKENI. This CDR3 spans 14 amino acids. CDR3 region: CASSPPVGTDTQYF. Supplemented by reference TRBV18 and TRBJ2-3, the full variable domain reads NAGVMQNPRHLVRRRGQEARLRCSPMKGHSHVYWYRQLPEEGLKFMVYLQKENIIDESGMPKERFSAEFPKEGPSILRIQQVVRGDSAAYFCASSPPVGTDTQYFGPGTRLTVL.

V is TRBV20-1 and J is TRBJ2-2; TCRdb's D gene call, TRBD1, goes unchecked for lack of DNA. The CDR3 sequence is 17 residues long. Germline V gene lookup returns CDR1 DFQATT and CDR2 SNEGSKA (reference sequence). CDR3 sequence: CSARDATGSPDTGELFF.

This chain uses TRBV10-3 with TRBJ1-5; TCRdb reports TRBD1, a call that lacks DNA to check it against. This CDR3 is 13 amino acids long. CDR1 and CDR2 (germline): ENHRY, SYGVKD. CDR3 region: CAIRQGFDQPQHF.

The chain couples TRBV3-1 to TRBJ1-1; TCRdb proposes TRBD1, but this gene call is untestable without DNA. CDR3 length equals 13 residues. The V gene's germline CDR1 is LGHDT and CDR2 YNNKEL (reference sequence). The CDR3 is CASSQAGQGHAFF.

The rearrangement uses TRBV15 and TRBJ2-5; TCRdb lists TRBD1, though no DNA is available to test this call. This CDR3 has 12 residues. Per germline, CDR1 LNHNV and CDR2 YYDKDF (reference sequence). The CDR3 is CATGGRQETQYF.

The chain joins TRBV6-1 to TRBJ1-2; TCRdb picks TRBD1, but there is no DNA to check that call. This CDR3 has 14 amino acids. CDR1 MNHNS and CDR2 SASEGT come from the germline V gene. CDR3 sequence reads: CASTKDQGSYGYTF.